This T cell receptor (beta chain) was observed in a study of blood T cell repertoires in COVID-19. As for the study in general: Sites across the United States, Italy and Spain contributed samples from acute and convalescent COVID-19. In each case, the material was cDNA or gDNA derived from T cells, B-cell-depleted T cells, or PBMCs.

The authors' processing: The authors estimated nucleated cell counts from reference gene primer amplification. Here immunoSEQ multiplex PCR was the method, and the copy in TCRdb shows in-frame clones only, minus some. D and trimming come from the DNA, and the V and J calls and clone size come from that table. The data show about 150,000 clones, 70% to 90% seen once. The CDR3 is made up of 12 amino acids. Trimming left V 5 bases short and J 5 bases short, with 10 bases between. The germline V gene encodes CDR1 MNHEY and CDR2 SVGEGT. The clonotype was recovered from a man aged 50 to 59 with active or convalescent COVID-19. Sequenced material: peripheral blood. The rearrangement links TRBV6-2 or TRBV6-3 to TRBJ2-7; possible D gene TRBD1, 6 bases. The CDR3 region is CASSQTGNEQYF. The CDR3 DNA sequence: TGTGCCAGCAGTCAAACAGGGAACGAGCAGTACTTC.